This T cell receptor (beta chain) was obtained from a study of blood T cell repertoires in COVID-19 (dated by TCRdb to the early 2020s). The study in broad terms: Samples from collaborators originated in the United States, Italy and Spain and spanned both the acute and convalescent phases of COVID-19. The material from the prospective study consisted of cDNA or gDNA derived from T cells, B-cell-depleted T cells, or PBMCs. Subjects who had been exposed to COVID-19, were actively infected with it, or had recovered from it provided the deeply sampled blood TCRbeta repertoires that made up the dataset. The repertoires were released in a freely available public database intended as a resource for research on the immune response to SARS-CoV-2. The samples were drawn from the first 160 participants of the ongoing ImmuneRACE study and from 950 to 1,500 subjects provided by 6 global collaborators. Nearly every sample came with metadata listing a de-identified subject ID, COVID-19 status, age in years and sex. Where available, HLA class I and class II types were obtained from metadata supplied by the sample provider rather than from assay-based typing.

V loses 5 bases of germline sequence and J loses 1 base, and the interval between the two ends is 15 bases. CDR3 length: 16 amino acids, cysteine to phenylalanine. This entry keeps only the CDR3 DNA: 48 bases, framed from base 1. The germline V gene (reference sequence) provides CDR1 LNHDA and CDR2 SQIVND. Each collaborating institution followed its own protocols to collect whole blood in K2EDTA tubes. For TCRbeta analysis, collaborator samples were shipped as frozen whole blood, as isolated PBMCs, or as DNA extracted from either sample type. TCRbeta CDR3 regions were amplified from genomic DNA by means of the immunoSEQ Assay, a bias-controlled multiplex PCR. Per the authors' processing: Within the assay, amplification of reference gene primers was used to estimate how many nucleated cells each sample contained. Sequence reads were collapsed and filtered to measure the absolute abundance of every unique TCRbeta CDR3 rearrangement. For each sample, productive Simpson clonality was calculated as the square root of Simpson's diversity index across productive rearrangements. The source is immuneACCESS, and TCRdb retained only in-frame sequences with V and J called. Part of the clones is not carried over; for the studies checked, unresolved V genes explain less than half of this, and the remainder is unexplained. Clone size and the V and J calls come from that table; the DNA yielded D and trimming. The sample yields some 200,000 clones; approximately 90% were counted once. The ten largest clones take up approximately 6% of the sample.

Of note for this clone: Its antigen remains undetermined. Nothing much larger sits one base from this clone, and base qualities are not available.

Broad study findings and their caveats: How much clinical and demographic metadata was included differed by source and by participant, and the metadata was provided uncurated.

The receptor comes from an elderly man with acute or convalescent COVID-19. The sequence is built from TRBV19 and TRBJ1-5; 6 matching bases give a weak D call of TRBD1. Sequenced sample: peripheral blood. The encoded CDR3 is CASSSTGIWSNQPQHF. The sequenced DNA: TGTGCCAGTAGTTCCACAGGGATTTGGAGCAATCAGCCCCAGCATTTT.